These T cell receptor beta chains were read from a single sample in a study of follicular helper T cells after annual influenza vaccination. TCRdb's table, derived via immunoSEQ multiplex PCR, lists solely in-frame clones and lacks some. The sample shows 6,500 or so clones, nearly 90% of them seen only once. The sequenced sample was CXCR5+ CD38- circulating T follicular helper cells from blood, obtained 7 days after influenza vaccination. Receptor source: an adult who received the influenza vaccine. CDR3s include the opening cysteine and the closing phenylalanine or tryptophan. A D gene is named only where the DNA matches it firmly. Size values are once, few and many counts, or a class for expanded clones, and some rows have none.

J,V,size,D,DNA,CDR3
TRBJ1-2,TRBV4-3,.,.,TGCGCCAGCAGCCAAGAAGGGCTGCCAGGCTATGGCTACACCTTC,CASSQEGLPGYGYTF
TRBJ2-3,TRBV2,.,TRBD2,TGTGCCAGCGATTGGGAGGGGAGACCCACAGATACGCAGTATTTT,CASDWEGRPTDTQYF
TRBJ1-1,TRBV28,.,TRBD1,TGTGCCAGCGTAACAGGGGGCAGGCACACTGAAGCTTTCTTT,CASVTGGRHTEAFF
TRBJ1-5,TRBV7-9,.,TRBD1,TGTGCCAGCAGCCCGCTCGGACAGGACGGAAATCAGCCCCAGCATTTT,CASSPLGQDGNQPQHF
TRBJ2-6,TRBV27,.,.,TGTGCCAGCAGTTTCGAGGGGCCTGTCACCAACCCCTCTGGGGCCAACGTCCTGACTTTC,CASSFEGPVTNPSGANVLTF
TRBJ1-1,TRBV28,.,.,TGTGCCAGCAGTTTATTACGCAGGAACACTGAAGCTTTCTTT,CASSLLRRNTEAFF
TRBJ2-2,TRBV5-4,.,TRBD2,TGTGCCAGCAGCTTGACCCCCGGGACTAGCGGTACCGGGGAGCTGTTTTTT,CASSLTPGTSGTGELFF
TRBJ2-7,TRBV7-2,.,.,TGTGCCAGCAGCTATCAGGGGGGCTACAGAAACGAGCAGTACTTC,CASSYQGGYRNEQYF
TRBJ2-1,TRBV4-1,.,TRBD2,TGCGCCAGCAGCCAAGATTGGGGGGGGCAGTTCTTC,CASSQDWGGQFF
TRBJ2-6,TRBV19,.,.,TGTGCCACCTGGGAGAGCTCTGGGGCCAACGTCCTGACTTTC,CATWESSGANVLTF
TRBJ2-1,TRBV6-4,.,.,TGTGCCAGCAGTGAGTCAGGGATTGGTGAGCAGTTCTTC,CASSESGIGEQFF
TRBJ2-7,TRBV27,.,.,TGTGCCAGCAGTCCCGCCCTCCAGGGAATCCACGAGCAGTACTTC,CASSPALQGIHEQYF
TRBJ1-1,TRBV5-6,.,TRBD1,TGTGCCAGCAGCATTACAGGGGGCAGGTGGGATGAAGCTTTCTTT,CASSITGGRWDEAFF
TRBJ2-1,TRBV19,.,.,TGTGCCAGTAGCGTCGGGCGGGGATGGGGCGATGAGCAGTTCTTC,CASSVGRGWGDEQFF
TRBJ2-6,TRBV6-5,.,.,TGTGCCAGCAGGGTAACGGGCTCTGGGGCCAACGTCCTGACTTTC,CASRVTGSGANVLTF
TRBJ2-3,TRBV5-1,.,.,TGCGCCAGCAGCTTGATCTCAGATACGCAGTATTTT,CASSLISDTQYF
TRBJ2-7,TRBV11-2,.,.,TGTGCCAGCAGCTTAGTCAGGGGGGCAAGTTACGAGCAGTACTTC,CASSLVRGASYEQYF
TRBJ1-2,TRBV4-2,.,TRBD1,TGTGCCAGCAGCCTTACAGGGGATGGGGAAAGTGGCTACACCTTC,CASSLTGDGESGYTF
TRBJ2-5,TRBV4-2,.,TRBD2,TGTGCCAGCAGCCCTACCGGGACTAGCGGGCAAGAGACCCAGTACTTC,CASSPTGTSGQETQYF
TRBJ1-2,TRBV27,.,TRBD1,TGTGCCAGCAGTTTATCAGGGGGCCAAGGCTACACCTTC,CASSLSGGQGYTF
TRBJ1-1,TRBV7-8,.,.,TGTGCCGGCAGCTTACGGACTGAAGCTTTCTTT,CAGSLRTEAFF
TRBJ2-3,TRBV2,once,.,TGTGCCAGCAGTGAGGGGGCGACTTATGATACGCAGTATTTT,CASSEGATYDTQYF
TRBJ1-4,TRBV7-6,.,TRBD1,TGTGCCAGCAGCCCCGGGGGGACAGTAAGAGAAAAACTGTTTTTT,CASSPGGTVREKLFF
TRBJ1-5,TRBV5-5,.,.,TGTGCCAGCAGCTTGGTCGCGGGAGGAAATCAGCCCCAGCATTTT,CASSLVAGGNQPQHF